This TCR beta chain emerged from a study of blood T cells in healthy people across ages. Donors were systemically healthy Caucasian individuals from Russia aged about 6 to 95 years. No fewer than 5.5 micrograms of total RNA were isolated from every sample. CDR1 and CDR2 (germline): SGHRS, YFSETQ. Trimming removed 3 bases at V and 0 bases at J, with 13 bases between. The CDR3 has 17 residues. The study's findings and limits: PBMCs were not sorted, which prevented a conclusive comparison of naive versus antigen-experienced cells.

For this clonotype: The antigen remains unidentified.

A J-beta primer mix and a sample-barcoded 5' primer were used in a second PCR of roughly 6 to 11 cycles. In TCRdb, the 5' RACE reads were re-called with MiXCR into one record per CDR3 protein. The sample includes more than 450,000 distinct CDR3 sequences, about 29% seen only once; the top ten take 3% to 4%. The data were also submitted as part of a second study, on T cells of mothers and their children.

The clonotype was recovered from a boy aged 2 to 10 in good health. The specimen was blood. V is TRBV5-1 and J is TRBJ1-6, with D perhaps TRBD1 (6 bases). The CDR3 sequence: CASSSGGASSYNSPLHF. Written as DNA, the CDR3 is TGCGCCAGCAGCTCCGGGGGGGCGAGCTCCTATAATTCACCCCTCCACTTT.